This TCR beta chain was sequenced for a study of cytomegalovirus exposure and HLA in healthy donors. Trimming at V came to 5 bases and at J to 3 bases, leaving 7 bases not matched to a gene. Germline CDR1 is SGHRS and CDR2 is YFSETQ. The length of the CDR3 is 14 residues. Findings and limits, study-wide: Follow-up analysis later connected one missense variant in DCLRE1C with trimming of TCR beta V- and J-genes.

As concerns this clone: Its antigen is not identified.

Primers: 60 Vbeta forward and 13 Jbeta reverse. The assay was immunoSEQ multiplex PCR, and TCRdb's table has in-frame clones only and misses some. The sample lists around 35,000 clones, roughly 76% seen once, with about 10% in the top ten. The source is a woman aged 40 to 50 in good health and CMV-seronegative. The V and J genes are TRBV5-1 and TRBJ2-7; TRBD2 matches 8 bases. The sample comprised PBMCs. Here the CDR3 DNA reads TGCGCCAGCAGTCGGCGGGGGGTGGACTACGAGCAGTACTTC. This codes for CASSRRGVDYEQYF.